This T cell receptor (beta chain) was recovered during a study of blood T cell repertoires in COVID-19. This table comes from immunoSEQ multiplex PCR, and its TCRdb copy is limited to in-frame clones, with some not included. Of about 190,000 clones listed, around 85% are singletons. The sequence derives from a young man with acute or convalescent COVID-19. Sequenced sample: peripheral blood.

CDR3 bases: TGTGCCAGCAGTGATGGGGCAGGGCGGTATCAGCCCCAGCATTTT. This translates into CASSDGAGRYQPQHF. The gene calls are TRBV2 and TRBJ1-5; D is perhaps TRBD1 (5 bases). CDR3 size: 15 residues. The germline CDR1 and CDR2 sequences are SNHLY and FYNNEI. V gave up 3 bases and J gave up 5 bases, with 14 bases separating them.